Included here is one T cell receptor beta chain sequence, with context. The data were taken from a study of control samples from healthy donors and cancer patients. TCRdb keeps only in-frame clones here, not all; method: immunoSEQ multiplex PCR. The data show 100,000 or so clones, with roughly four fifths seen just once and about 9.8% held by the top ten. Germline-derived CDR1 and CDR2 are MNHEY and SVGAGI. The CDR3 has 14 amino acids. Trimming removed 3 bases from V and 6 bases from J; junction bases left unmatched: 4. The chain joins TRBV6-5 to TRBJ1-5, with 8 bases aligning to TRBD1. The source of this sequence is a woman aged 55-69 years in good health. The sample consisted of blood. For the CDR3, the DNA is TGTGCCAGCAGTTATGGACAGGGCGGTCAGCCCCAGCATTTT. It yields the protein CASSYGQGGQPQHF.